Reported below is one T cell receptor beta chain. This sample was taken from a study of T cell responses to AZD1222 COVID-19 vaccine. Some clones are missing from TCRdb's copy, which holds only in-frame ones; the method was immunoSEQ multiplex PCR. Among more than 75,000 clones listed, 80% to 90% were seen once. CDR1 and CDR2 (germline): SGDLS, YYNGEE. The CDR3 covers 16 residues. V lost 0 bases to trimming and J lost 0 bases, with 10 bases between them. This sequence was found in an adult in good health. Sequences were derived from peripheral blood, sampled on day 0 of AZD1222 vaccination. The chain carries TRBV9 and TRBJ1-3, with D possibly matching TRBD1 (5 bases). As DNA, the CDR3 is TGTGCCAGCAGCGTAGGACAGCTGATCTCTGGAAACACCATATATTTT. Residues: CASSVGQLISGNTIYF.